The entry below describes one TCR beta chain. Profiling relied on immunoSEQ multiplex PCR, and the TCRdb table lists in-frame clones only, not all of them. The repertoire holds tens of thousands of clones, with approximately 84% as singletons. This sample was taken from a study of OX40 agonist ivuxolimab in advanced cancers. This CDR3 spans 16 amino acids. The germline gives CDR1 MNHEY, CDR2 SMNVEV (reference sequence). V was pared by 3 bases and J by 2 bases, with 6 bases of the junction left unmatched. The clonotype originates from an adult with an advanced solid tumor such as melanoma, head and neck, liver or kidney cancer. This chain connects TRBV27 to TRBJ1-4, with 7 bases matching TRBD1. Sequencing was performed on CD4+ or CD8+ T cells sorted from blood, taken in a trial of the OX40 agonist ivuxolimab. The CDR3 spells CASSFDREGTNEKLFF. In DNA, the CDR3 is TGTGCCAGCAGTTTCGACAGGGAAGGGACTAATGAAAAACTGTTTTTT.